A selection of T cell receptor beta chains follows, all from one sample in a study of CD8 T cells in Susac syndrome. TCRdb called the immunoSEQ multiplex PCR reads again in MiXCR, with one record for every CDR3 protein. In the table there are 300,000 to 350,000 distinct CDR3 sequences, about 91% of which are singletons. Sequences were obtained from CD4+ T cells from PBMCs. All receptors derive from a human donor with multiple sclerosis. The CDR3 runs from the conserved cysteine through the conserved F or W. Each record gives: D gene, J gene, V gene, clone size, CDR3 protein, CDR3 DNA. D genes are given only for firm matches. Not all rows give a size; the values are once, few, many and, for expanded clones, a class.

D: TRBD1
J: TRBJ1-5
V: TRBV29-1
size: NA
CDR3: CSVLDSGTGVDQPQHF
DNA: TGCAGCGTTCTTGACTCCGGGACAGGGGTTGATCAGCCCCAGCATTTT

D: NA
J: TRBJ2-1
V: TRBV7-2
size: NA
CDR3: CASSLDSGWGPEQFF
DNA: TGTGCCAGCAGCTTAGATTCGGGATGGGGGCCTGAGCAGTTCTTC

D: TRBD2
J: TRBJ2-1
V: TRBV28
size: NA
CDR3: CASIAGGEFREQFF
DNA: TGTGCCAGCATTGCGGGAGGGGAATTCCGTGAGCAGTTCTTC

D: NA
J: TRBJ2-1
V: TRBV12-3/TRBV12-4
size: NA
CDR3: CASSFYRGMEFF
DNA: TGTGCCAGCAGTTTTTATAGGGGAATGGAGTTCTTC

D: NA
J: TRBJ1-2
V: TRBV10-3
size: NA
CDR3: CAISGGQRRNYGYTF
DNA: TGTGCCATCAGTGGCGGACAGAGACGCAACTATGGCTACACCTTC

D: NA
J: TRBJ1-6
V: TRBV6-5
size: NA
CDR3: CASSYRNSPLHF
DNA: TGTGCCAGCAGTTATCGAAATTCACCCCTCCACTTT

D: TRBD1
J: TRBJ1-3
V: TRBV23-1
size: NA
CDR3: CASRPSSGQGLILSQLYSGNTIYF
DNA: TGCGCCAGCAGACCTAGTTCGGGACAGGGTCTTATACTCTCACAACTTTACTCTGGAAACACCATATATTTT

D: NA
J: TRBJ1-5
V: TRBV3-1
size: few
CDR3: CASSRGGNQPQHF
DNA: TGTGCCAGCAGCCGGGGGGGGAATCAGCCCCAGCATTTT

D: NA
J: TRBJ1-1
V: TRBV12-3/TRBV12-4
size: NA
CDR3: CASSPHDTGQSMNTEAFF
DNA: TGTGCCAGCAGTCCGCACGATACCGGACAGTCCATGAACACTGAAGCTTTCTTT

D: NA
J: TRBJ2-1
V: TRBV6-5
size: once
CDR3: CASSYGGVNPRGEQFF
DNA: TGTGCCAGCAGTTACGGCGGGGTGAACCCGCGTGGGGAGCAGTTCTTC

D: TRBD2
J: TRBJ2-1
V: TRBV20-1
size: NA
CDR3: CSARGGLATNEQFF
DNA: TGCAGTGCTAGAGGGGGACTAGCTACCAATGAGCAGTTCTTC

D: TRBD1
J: TRBJ2-7
V: TRBV20-1
size: NA
CDR3: CSARWTGSYEQYF
DNA: TGCAGTGCTAGGTGGACAGGGTCCTACGAGCAGTACTTC

D: NA
J: TRBJ1-2
V: TRBV29-1
size: NA
CDR3: CSVEEARHYGYTF
DNA: TGCAGCGTTGAAGAGGCCAGGCACTATGGCTACACCTTC

D: TRBD1
J: TRBJ1-1
V: TRBV12-3/TRBV12-4
size: NA
CDR3: CASSASSGGRTEAFF
DNA: TGTGCCAGCAGTGCTTCTTCAGGGGGCCGTACTGAAGCTTTCTTT

D: NA
J: TRBJ2-2
V: TRBV19
size: NA
CDR3: CASRKDGTGELFF
DNA: TGTGCCAGTAGAAAGGACGGGACCGGGGAGCTGTTTTTT

D: NA
J: TRBJ1-1
V: TRBV5-6
size: NA
CDR3: CASSRRSVGTEAFF
DNA: TGTGCCAGCAGCCGCCGGTCTGTTGGCACTGAAGCTTTCTTT

D: TRBD1
J: TRBJ2-2
V: TRBV6-1
size: NA
CDR3: CATSWQGDTGELFF
DNA: TGTGCCACTTCCTGGCAGGGGGACACCGGGGAGCTGTTTTTT

D: NA
J: TRBJ1-2
V: TRBV20-1
size: NA
CDR3: CSAPPGLGGGRGYTF
DNA: TGCAGTGCTCCTCCCGGGTTGGGGGGCGGGAGAGGCTACACCTTC

D: TRBD1
J: TRBJ1-3
V: TRBV11-1
size: NA
CDR3: CASSTRSTDRGRLPGNTIYF
DNA: TGTGCCAGCAGCACCCGATCAACCGACAGGGGGCGGTTGCCTGGAAACACCATATATTTT

D: NA
J: TRBJ1-2
V: TRBV6-2/TRBV6-3
size: NA
CDR3: CASARTAFNYGYTF
DNA: TGTGCCAGCGCCCGGACAGCTTTCAACTATGGCTACACCTTC

D: TRBD1
J: TRBJ2-7
V: TRBV20-1
size: NA
CDR3: CSARDRTGPTYEQYF
DNA: TGCAGTGCTAGAGATCGGACAGGACCTACCTACGAGCAGTACTTC

D: TRBD2
J: TRBJ2-3
V: TRBV20-1
size: NA
CDR3: CSGREAADTQYF
DNA: TGCAGTGGGCGGGAGGCCGCAGATACGCAGTATTTT

D: NA
J: TRBJ2-1
V: TRBV30
size: NA
CDR3: CAWRTLYGQGIREQFF
DNA: TGTGCCTGGAGGACCCTGTACGGTCAGGGGATTAGAGAGCAGTTCTTC

D: NA
J: TRBJ2-5
V: TRBV5-1
size: once
CDR3: CASSLEGRGQWETQYF
DNA: TGCGCCAGCAGCTTGGAGGGCCGGGGACAATGGGAGACCCAGTACTTC

D: NA
J: TRBJ2-3
V: TRBV7-9
size: NA
CDR3: CASSFPSLSTDTQYF
DNA: TGTGCCAGCAGCTTTCCCAGTCTTAGCACAGATACGCAGTATTTT

D: NA
J: TRBJ1-6
V: TRBV11-3
size: NA
CDR3: CASSLDPDPYNSPLHF
DNA: TGTGCCAGCAGCTTAGACCCGGATCCCTATAATTCACCCCTCCACTTT

D: NA
J: TRBJ2-1
V: TRBV20-1
size: NA
CDR3: CSAETGTPYNEQFF
DNA: TGCAGTGCGGAAACCGGGACCCCGTACAATGAGCAGTTCTTC

D: TRBD2
J: TRBJ2-7
V: TRBV11-2
size: NA
CDR3: CASSLVGGTSGRYHEQYF
DNA: TGTGCCAGCAGCTTAGTTGGGGGTACTAGCGGGAGATACCACGAGCAGTACTTC

D: NA
J: TRBJ2-5
V: TRBV20-1
size: NA
CDR3: CSARGQLQETQYF
DNA: TGCAGTGCTAGAGGGCAGTTGCAAGAGACCCAGTACTTC

D: TRBD2
J: TRBJ2-3
V: TRBV5-1
size: NA
CDR3: CASSLVPSGEDTQYF
DNA: TGCGCCAGCAGCTTGGTTCCTAGCGGGGAGGATACGCAGTATTTT

D: TRBD1
J: TRBJ1-2
V: TRBV6-1
size: NA
CDR3: CASSQTGVAGYTF
DNA: TGTGCCAGCAGTCAAACAGGGGTTGCTGGCTACACCTTC

D: NA
J: TRBJ1-2
V: TRBV20-1
size: NA
CDR3: CSARDRRYGYTF
DNA: TGCAGTGCTAGAGATCGGCGGTATGGCTACACCTTC

D: NA
J: TRBJ1-2
V: TRBV6-1
size: few
CDR3: CASSLTGRQRGYTF
DNA: TGTGCCAGCAGTTTGACAGGAAGACAGAGGGGCTACACCTTC

D: NA
J: TRBJ1-4
V: TRBV7-9
size: NA
CDR3: CASSVRTTNEKLFF
DNA: TGTGCCAGCAGCGTCCGAACAACTAATGAAAAACTGTTTTTT

D: TRBD1
J: TRBJ2-7
V: TRBV29-1
size: NA
CDR3: CSVEPGQGYEQYF
DNA: TGCAGCGTTGAACCGGGACAGGGCTACGAGCAGTACTTC

D: TRBD1
J: TRBJ2-2
V: TRBV6-1
size: NA
CDR3: CASSVTYRGGELFF
DNA: TGTGCCAGCAGCGTAACTTACAGGGGCGGGGAGCTGTTTTTT

D: NA
J: TRBJ2-1
V: TRBV7-3
size: NA
CDR3: CASSLRGTTGNNEQFF
DNA: TGTGCCAGCAGCTTGAGGGGGACGACAGGCAACAATGAGCAGTTCTTC

D: NA
J: TRBJ2-1
V: TRBV5-1
size: NA
CDR3: CASDPGPNMNEQFF
DNA: TGCGCCAGCGACCCGGGTCCAAATATGAATGAGCAGTTCTTC

D: NA
J: TRBJ1-2
V: TRBV7-9
size: NA
CDR3: CASSSGTYRGGYTF
DNA: TGTGCCAGCAGCTCCGGGACCTACCGAGGTGGCTACACCTTC

D: NA
J: TRBJ2-3
V: TRBV11-2
size: NA
CDR3: CASSLGGSRTGVSGDTQYF
DNA: TGTGCCAGCAGCTTAGGGGGGTCGAGAACGGGAGTCTCTGGAGATACGCAGTATTTT

D: TRBD2
J: TRBJ2-4
V: TRBV4-1
size: NA
CDR3: CASSQDSTSGRAKNIQYF
DNA: TGCGCCAGCAGCCAAGATTCCACTAGCGGGAGGGCCAAAAACATTCAGTACTTC

D: TRBD2
J: TRBJ2-1
V: TRBV24-1
size: once
CDR3: CATSAGRGLAGGDEQFF
DNA: TGTGCCACCAGTGCCGGGAGGGGACTAGCGGGGGGGGATGAGCAGTTCTTC

D: NA
J: TRBJ2-3
V: TRBV9
size: NA
CDR3: CASSGLARADTQYF
DNA: TGTGCCAGCAGCGGGCTAGCGAGGGCAGATACGCAGTATTTT

D: NA
J: TRBJ1-5
V: TRBV20-1
size: NA
CDR3: CSARVGGRGDQPQHF
DNA: TGCAGTGCTAGAGTAGGAGGCCGAGGGGACCAGCCCCAGCATTTT